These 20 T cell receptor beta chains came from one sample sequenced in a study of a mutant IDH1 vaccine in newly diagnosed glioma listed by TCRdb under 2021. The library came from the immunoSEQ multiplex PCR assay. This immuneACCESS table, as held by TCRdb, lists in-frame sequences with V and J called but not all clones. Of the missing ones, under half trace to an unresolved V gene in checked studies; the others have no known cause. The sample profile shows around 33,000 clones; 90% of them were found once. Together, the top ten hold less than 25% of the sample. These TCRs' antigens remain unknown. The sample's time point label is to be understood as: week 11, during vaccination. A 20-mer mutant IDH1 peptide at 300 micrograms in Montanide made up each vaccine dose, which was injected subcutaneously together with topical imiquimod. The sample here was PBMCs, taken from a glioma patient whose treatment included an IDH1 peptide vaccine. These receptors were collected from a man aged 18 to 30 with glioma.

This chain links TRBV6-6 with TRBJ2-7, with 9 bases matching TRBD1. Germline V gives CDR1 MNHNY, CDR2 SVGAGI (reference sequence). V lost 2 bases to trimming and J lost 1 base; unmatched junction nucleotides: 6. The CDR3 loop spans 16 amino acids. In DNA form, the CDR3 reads TGTGCCAGCAGTTACGGTTCCGGGACAGGGTCCTACGAGCAGTACTTC. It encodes CASSYGSGTGSYEQYF.

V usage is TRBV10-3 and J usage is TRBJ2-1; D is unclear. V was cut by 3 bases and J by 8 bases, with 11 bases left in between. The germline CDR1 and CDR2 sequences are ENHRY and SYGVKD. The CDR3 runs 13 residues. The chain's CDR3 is CAISERVTHEQFF. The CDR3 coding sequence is TGTGCCATCAGTGAACGAGTGACCCATGAGCAGTTCTTC.

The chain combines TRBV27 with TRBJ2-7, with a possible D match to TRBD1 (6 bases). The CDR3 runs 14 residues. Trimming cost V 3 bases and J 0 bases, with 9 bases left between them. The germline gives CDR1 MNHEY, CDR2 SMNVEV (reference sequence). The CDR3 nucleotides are TGTGCCAGCAGTTTTATAGGGGGCTCCTACGAGCAGTACTTC. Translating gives CASSFIGGSYEQYF.

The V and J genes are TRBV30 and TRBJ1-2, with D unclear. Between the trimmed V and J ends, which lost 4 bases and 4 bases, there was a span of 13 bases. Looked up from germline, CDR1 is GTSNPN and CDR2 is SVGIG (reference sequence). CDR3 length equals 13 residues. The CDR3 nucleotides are TGTGCCTGGACCGTGGCCCAAGGCTATGGCTACACCTTC. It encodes CAWTVAQGYGYTF. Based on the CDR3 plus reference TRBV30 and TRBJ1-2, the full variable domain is SQTIHQWPATLVQPVGSPLSLECTVEGTSNPNLYWYRQAAGRGLQLLFYSVGIGQISSEVPQNLSASRPQDRQFILSSKKLLLSDSGFYLCAWTVAQGYGYTFGSGTRLTVV.

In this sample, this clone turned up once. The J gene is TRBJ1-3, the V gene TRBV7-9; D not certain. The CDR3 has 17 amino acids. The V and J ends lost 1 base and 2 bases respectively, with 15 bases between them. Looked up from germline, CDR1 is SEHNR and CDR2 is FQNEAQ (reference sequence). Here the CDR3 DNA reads TGTGCCAGCAGCTTAGAGACTGTCGGACGGACTGGAAACACCATATATTTT. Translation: CASSLETVGRTGNTIYF.

As DNA, the CDR3 is TGCGCCAGCAGCCAAGATTCGGGAGTATTGTCTGGGGCCAACGTCCTGACTTTC. It specifies CASSQDSGVLSGANVLTF. The rearrangement joins TRBV4-1 to TRBJ2-6; weak D call: TRBD2 (6 bases). The CDR3 sequence is 18 residues long. V dropped 0 bases and J dropped 1 base, with 13 bases sitting between them. Germline CDR1 reads MGHRA; CDR2 reads YSYEKL.

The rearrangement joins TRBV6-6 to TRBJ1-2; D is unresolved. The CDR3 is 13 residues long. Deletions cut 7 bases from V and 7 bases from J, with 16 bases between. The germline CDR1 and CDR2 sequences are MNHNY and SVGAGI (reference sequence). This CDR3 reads CASKKRELGGYTF. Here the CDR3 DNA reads TGTGCCAGCAAAAAGAGAGAATTGGGTGGCTACACCTTC.

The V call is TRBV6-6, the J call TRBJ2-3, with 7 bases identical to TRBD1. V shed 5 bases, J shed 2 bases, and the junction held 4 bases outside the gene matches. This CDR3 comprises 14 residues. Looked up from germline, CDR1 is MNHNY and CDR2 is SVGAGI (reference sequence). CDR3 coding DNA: TGTGCCAGCAGTCGGGGACAGAACACAGATACGCAGTATTTT. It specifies CASSRGQNTDTQYF.

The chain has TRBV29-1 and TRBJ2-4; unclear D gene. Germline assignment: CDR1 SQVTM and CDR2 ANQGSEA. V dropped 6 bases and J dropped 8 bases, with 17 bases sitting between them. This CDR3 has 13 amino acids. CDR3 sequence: CSVAEPQVDIQYF. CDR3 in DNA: TGCAGCGTAGCCGAACCCCAGGTGGACATTCAGTACTTC.

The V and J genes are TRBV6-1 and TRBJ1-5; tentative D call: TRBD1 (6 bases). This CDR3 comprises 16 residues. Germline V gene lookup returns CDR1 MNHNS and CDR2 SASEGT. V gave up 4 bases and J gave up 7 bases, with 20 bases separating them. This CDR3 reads CASSVQGAQRGQPQHF. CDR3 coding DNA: TGTGCCAGCAGTGTCCAAGGGGCACAGAGGGGGCAGCCCCAGCATTTT.

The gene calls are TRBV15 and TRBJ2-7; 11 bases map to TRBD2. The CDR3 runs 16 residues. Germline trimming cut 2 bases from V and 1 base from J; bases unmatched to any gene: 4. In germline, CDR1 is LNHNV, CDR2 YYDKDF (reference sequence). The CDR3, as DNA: TGTGCCACCAGCAGATACGGGACTAGCGGTTCCTACGAGCAGTACTTC. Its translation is CATSRYGTSGSYEQYF.

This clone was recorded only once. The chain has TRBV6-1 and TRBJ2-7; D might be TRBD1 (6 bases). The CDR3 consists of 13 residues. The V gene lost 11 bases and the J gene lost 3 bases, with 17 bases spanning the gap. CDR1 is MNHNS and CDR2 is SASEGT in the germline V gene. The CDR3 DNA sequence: TGTGCCTCCCAACAGGGCCTCCGCTACGAGCAGTACTTC. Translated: CASQQGLRYEQYF.

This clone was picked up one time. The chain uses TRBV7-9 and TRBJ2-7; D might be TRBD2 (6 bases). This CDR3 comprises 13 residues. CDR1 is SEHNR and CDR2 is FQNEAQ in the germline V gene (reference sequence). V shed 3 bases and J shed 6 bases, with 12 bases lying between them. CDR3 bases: TGTGCCAGCAGCTTGGGGACGGAGGGCGAGCAGTACTTC. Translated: CASSLGTEGEQYF.

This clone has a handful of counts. CDR3 nucleotides: TGTGCCTGGGCCCGGGACAGGCCGTATGGCTACACCTTC. This gives the protein CAWARDRPYGYTF. J is TRBJ1-2 and V is TRBV30, with 8 bases lining up with TRBD1. Trimming removed 5 bases from V and 5 bases from J; junction bases left unmatched: 7. This CDR3 spans 13 amino acids. Germline V CDR1 and CDR2: GTSNPN, SVGIG (reference sequence).

The CDR3 sequence: CASSQDIGLAGPTGELFF. The CDR3 DNA reads TGTGCCAGCAGCCAAGACATAGGACTAGCGGGTCCCACCGGGGAGCTGTTTTTT. The chain is built from TRBV4-2 and TRBJ2-2, with 11 bases that match TRBD2. Trimming at V came to 0 bases and at J to 4 bases, leaving 7 bases not matched to a gene. The germline CDR1 and CDR2 sequences are LGHNA and YNFKEQ. The CDR3 runs to 18 residues.

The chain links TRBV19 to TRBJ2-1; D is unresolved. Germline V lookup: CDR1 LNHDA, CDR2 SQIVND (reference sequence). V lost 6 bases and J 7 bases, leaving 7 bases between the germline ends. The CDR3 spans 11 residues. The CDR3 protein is CASRTRNEQFF. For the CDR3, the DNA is TGTGCCAGTAGAACAAGGAATGAGCAGTTCTTC. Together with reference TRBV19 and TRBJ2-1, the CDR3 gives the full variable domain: DGGITQSPKYLFRKEGQNVTLSCEQNLNHDAMYWYRQDPGQGLRLIYYSQIVNDFQKGDIAEGYSVSREKKESFPLTVTSAQKNPTAFYLCASRTRNEQFFGPGTRLTVL.

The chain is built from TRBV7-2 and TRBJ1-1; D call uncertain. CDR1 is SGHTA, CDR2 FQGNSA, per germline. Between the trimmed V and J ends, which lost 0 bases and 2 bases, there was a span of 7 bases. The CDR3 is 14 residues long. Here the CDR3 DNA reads TGTGCCAGCAGCTTAGCTCAAGTTAACACTGAAGCTTTCTTT. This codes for CASSLAQVNTEAFF.

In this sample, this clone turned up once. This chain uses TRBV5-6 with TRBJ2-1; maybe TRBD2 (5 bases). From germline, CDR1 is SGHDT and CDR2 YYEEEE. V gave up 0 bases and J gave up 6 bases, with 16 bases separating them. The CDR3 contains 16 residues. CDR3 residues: CASSLAYRDGINEQFF. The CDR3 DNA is TGTGCCAGCAGCTTGGCTTATCGGGATGGTATCAATGAGCAGTTCTTC. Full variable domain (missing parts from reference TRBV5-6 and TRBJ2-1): DAGVTQSPTHLIKTRGQQVTLRCSPKSGHDTVSWYQQALGQGPQFIFQYYEEEERQRGNFPDRFSGHQFPNYSSELNVNALLLGDSALYLCASSLAYRDGINEQFFGPGTRLTVL.

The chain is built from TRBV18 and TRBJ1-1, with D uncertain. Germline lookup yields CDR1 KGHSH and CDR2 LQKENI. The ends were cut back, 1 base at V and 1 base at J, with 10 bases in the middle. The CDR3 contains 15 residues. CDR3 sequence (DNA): TGTGCCAGCTCACCACTAGGTGAACGGAACACTGAAGCTTTCTTT. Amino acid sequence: CASSPLGERNTEAFF.

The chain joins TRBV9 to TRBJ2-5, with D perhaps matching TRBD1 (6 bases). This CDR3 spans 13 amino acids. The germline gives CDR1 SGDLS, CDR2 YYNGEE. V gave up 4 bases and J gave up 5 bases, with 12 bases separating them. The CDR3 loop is CASSSHQGETQYF. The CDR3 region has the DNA TGTGCCAGCAGCTCGCACCAGGGGGAGACCCAGTACTTC.